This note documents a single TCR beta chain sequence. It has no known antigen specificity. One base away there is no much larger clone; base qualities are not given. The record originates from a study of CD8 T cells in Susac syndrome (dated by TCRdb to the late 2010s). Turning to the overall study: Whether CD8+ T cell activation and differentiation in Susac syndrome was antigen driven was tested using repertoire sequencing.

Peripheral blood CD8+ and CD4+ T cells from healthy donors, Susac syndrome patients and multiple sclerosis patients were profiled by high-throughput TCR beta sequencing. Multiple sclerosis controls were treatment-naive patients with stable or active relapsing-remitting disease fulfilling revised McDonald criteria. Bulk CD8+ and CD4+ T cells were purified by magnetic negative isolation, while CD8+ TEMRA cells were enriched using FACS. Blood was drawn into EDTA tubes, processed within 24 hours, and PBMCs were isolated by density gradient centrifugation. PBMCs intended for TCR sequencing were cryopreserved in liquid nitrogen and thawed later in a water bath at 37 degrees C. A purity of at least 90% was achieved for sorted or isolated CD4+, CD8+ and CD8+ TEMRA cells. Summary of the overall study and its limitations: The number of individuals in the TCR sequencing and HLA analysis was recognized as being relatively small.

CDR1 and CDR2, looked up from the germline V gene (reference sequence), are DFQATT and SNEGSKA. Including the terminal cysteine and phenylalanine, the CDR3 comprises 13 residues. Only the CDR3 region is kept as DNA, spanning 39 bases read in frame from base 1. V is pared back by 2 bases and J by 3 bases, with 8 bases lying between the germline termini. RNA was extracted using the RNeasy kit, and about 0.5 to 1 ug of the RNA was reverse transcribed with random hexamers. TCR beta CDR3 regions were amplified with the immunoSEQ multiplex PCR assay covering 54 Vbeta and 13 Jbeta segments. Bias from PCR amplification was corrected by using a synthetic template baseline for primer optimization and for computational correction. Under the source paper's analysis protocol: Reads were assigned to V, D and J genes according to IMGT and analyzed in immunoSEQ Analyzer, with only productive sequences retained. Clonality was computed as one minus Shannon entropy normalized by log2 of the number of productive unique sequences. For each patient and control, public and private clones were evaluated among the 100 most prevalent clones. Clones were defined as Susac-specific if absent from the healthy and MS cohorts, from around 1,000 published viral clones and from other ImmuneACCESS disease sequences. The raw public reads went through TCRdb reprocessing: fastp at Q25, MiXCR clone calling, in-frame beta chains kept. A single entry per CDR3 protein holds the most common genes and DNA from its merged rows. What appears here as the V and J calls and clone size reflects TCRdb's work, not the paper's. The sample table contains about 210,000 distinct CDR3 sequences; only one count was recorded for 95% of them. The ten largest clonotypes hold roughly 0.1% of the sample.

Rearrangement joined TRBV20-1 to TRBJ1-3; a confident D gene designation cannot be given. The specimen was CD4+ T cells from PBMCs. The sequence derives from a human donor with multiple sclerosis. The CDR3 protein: CSARYHSGNTIYF. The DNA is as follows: TGCAGTGCTAGATATCACAGTGGAAACACCATATATTTT.